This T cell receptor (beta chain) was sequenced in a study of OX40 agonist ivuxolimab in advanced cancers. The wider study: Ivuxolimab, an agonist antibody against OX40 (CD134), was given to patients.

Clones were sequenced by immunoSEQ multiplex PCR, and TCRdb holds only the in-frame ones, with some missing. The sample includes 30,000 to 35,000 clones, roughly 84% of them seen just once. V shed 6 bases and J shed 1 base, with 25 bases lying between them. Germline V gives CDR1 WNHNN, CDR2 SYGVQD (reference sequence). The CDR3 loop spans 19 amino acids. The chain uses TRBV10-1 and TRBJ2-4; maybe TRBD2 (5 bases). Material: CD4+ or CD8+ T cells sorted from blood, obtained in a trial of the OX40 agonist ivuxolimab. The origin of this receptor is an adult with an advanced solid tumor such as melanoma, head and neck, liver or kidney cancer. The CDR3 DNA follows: TGCGCCAGCAGGACCCGGACCGGGAACCCACTCGGCGCCAAAAACATTCAGTACTTC. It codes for CASRTRTGNPLGAKNIQYF.